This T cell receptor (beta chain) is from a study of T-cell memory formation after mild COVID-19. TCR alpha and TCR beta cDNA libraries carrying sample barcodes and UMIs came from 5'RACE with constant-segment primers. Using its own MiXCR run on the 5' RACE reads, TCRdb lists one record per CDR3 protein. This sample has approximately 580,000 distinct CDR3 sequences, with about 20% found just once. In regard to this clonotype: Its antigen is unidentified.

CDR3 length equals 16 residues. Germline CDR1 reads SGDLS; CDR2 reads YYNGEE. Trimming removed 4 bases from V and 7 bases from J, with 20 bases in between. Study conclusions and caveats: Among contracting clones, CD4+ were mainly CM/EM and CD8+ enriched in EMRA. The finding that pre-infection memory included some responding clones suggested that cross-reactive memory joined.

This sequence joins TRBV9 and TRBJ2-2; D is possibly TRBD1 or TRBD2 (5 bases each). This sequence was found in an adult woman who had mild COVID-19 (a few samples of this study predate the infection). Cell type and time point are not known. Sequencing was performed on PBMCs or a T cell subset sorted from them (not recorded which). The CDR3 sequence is CASSLTPRGADGELFF. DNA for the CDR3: TGTGCCAGCAGCCTCACCCCGCGAGGGGCGGACGGGGAGCTGTTTTTT.